A selection of T cell receptor beta chains follows, all from one sample in a study of early T cells in non-severe SARS-CoV-2 infection. One entry per CDR3 protein, called by TCRdb with MiXCR from the 5' RACE reads. The profile shows about 49,000 distinct CDR3 sequences, roughly 4% of them singletons. Sequencing was done on a sample of whole blood. Every receptor here comes from an adult who was a healthcare worker with PCR-confirmed SARS-CoV-2 infection or an uninfected control (not recorded which). The CDR3 runs from the conserved cysteine through the conserved F or W. D genes are given only for firm matches. Part of the rows lack a size; the others show once, few, many or a class for expanded clones.

v_call	d_call	j_call	clone_size	cdr3_nt	cdr3_aa
TRBV7-9	.	TRBJ1-2	many	TGTGCCAGCAGCAGAGGAGAATCTGGGGGCTACACCTTC	CASSRGESGGYTF
TRBV20-1	.	TRBJ1-2	many	TGCAGTGCTAGAGTGGGGCTTAACTATGGCTACACCTTC	CSARVGLNYGYTF
TRBV20-1	TRBD1	TRBJ1-4	few	TGCAGTGCTAGGACCGGGACAGGGAGCGAAAAACTGTTTTTT	CSARTGTGSEKLFF
TRBV29-1	.	TRBJ2-2	many	TGCAGCGTTGAAGGCGGTAACACCGGGGAGCTGTTTTTT	CSVEGGNTGELFF
TRBV6-6	.	TRBJ1-1	many	TGTGCCAGCAGAACCTCCGAGGGCACTGAAGCTTTCTTT	CASRTSEGTEAFF
TRBV10-3	.	TRBJ2-2	many	TGTGCCATCAGTGAGGCCGCAGACACCGGGGAGCTGTTTTTT	CAISEAADTGELFF
TRBV7-9	.	TRBJ2-7	many	TGTGCCAGCACCCCGAACTACGAGCAGTACTTC	CASTPNYEQYF
TRBV7-8	TRBD2	TRBJ2-1	many	TGTGCCAGCAGCCCCCTTAGGGCTAGCGGGAGCCACAATGAGCAGTTCTTC	CASSPLRASGSHNEQFF
TRBV6-1	TRBD1	TRBJ2-1	.	TGTGCCAGCAGGAGGGACAGACCCCACGGGGATGAGCAGTTCTTC	CASRRDRPHGDEQFF
TRBV5-1	.	TRBJ1-2	many	TGCGCCAGCAGCCCGGATCCGGGGGCCTCCAACTATGGCTACACCTTC	CASSPDPGASNYGYTF
TRBV20-1	.	TRBJ2-1	.	TGCAGTGCTAGTCCCCCGGGCAGCTACGGTGAGCAGTTCTTC	CSASPPGSYGEQFF
TRBV7-9	.	TRBJ2-5	few	TGTGCCAGCCTCCAGGGGGGTGAGGAGACCCAGTACTTC	CASLQGGEETQYF
TRBV30	.	TRBJ1-1	many	TGTGCCTGGACCGGGGGGACCATGAACACTGAAGCTTTCTTT	CAWTGGTMNTEAFF
TRBV2	.	TRBJ2-7	many	TGTGCCAGCAGAGGGGACAACTACGAGCAGTACTTC	CASRGDNYEQYF
TRBV7-2	.	TRBJ2-7	many	TGTGCCAGCAGTTTAGGACAGGGAGGGTACGAGCAGTACTTC	CASSLGQGGYEQYF
TRBV6-5	.	TRBJ1-6	many	TGTGCCAGCAGTTACTCGGATGGCTTGTCCGGCTGGGGGTCACCCCTCCACTTT	CASSYSDGLSGWGSPLHF
TRBV30	.	TRBJ2-3	many	TGTGCCTGCCCCCGGCCTAGCACAGATACGCAGTATTTT	CACPRPSTDTQYF
TRBV12-3/TRBV12-4	.	TRBJ2-1	few	TGTGCCAGCGGGGTCGGCTCCTACAATGAGCAGTTCTTC	CASGVGSYNEQFF
TRBV25-1	TRBD1	TRBJ1-1	many	TGTGCCAGCAGTCCAGGGACAGGGGGCGTTGGGATTGAAGCTTTCTTT	CASSPGTGGVGIEAFF
TRBV21-1	.	TRBJ1-5	many	TGTGCCAGCAGCCCTGGTGGAAATCAGCCCCAGCATTTT	CASSPGGNQPQHF
TRBV18	.	TRBJ2-3	few	TGTGCCAGCTCACGGAGCACAGATACGCAGTATTTT	CASSRSTDTQYF
TRBV4-1	.	TRBJ1-5	many	TGCGCCAGCAGCCAAAGGGCAAGGGGGAGCAATCAGCCCCAGCATTTT	CASSQRARGSNQPQHF
TRBV30	.	TRBJ2-1	few	TGTGCCTGGAACGCTGCCGGGAGACGACTGAATGAGCAGTTCTTC	CAWNAAGRRLNEQFF
TRBV24-1	.	TRBJ1-5	many	TGTGCCACCAGTTCCGGGACATCACATCAGCCCCAGCATTTT	CATSSGTSHQPQHF
TRBV11-1	.	TRBJ2-7	few	TGTGCCAGCAGCTTAGCCGGGGCCTCCTACGAGCAGTACTTC	CASSLAGASYEQYF
TRBV20-1	TRBD1	TRBJ2-7	many	TGCAGTGCTCCAAGTGTAGTCGGACAGGGCCCCTACGAGCAGTACTTC	CSAPSVVGQGPYEQYF
TRBV7-2	TRBD1	TRBJ1-4	many	TGTGCCAGCAGCCCCGCCCTAACAGGGGACCATGAAAAACTGTTTTTT	CASSPALTGDHEKLFF
TRBV3-1	TRBD2	TRBJ2-1	many	TGTGCCAGCAGCCAAGATCGCGGGGGTTGGGGTGAGCAGTTCTTC	CASSQDRGGWGEQFF
TRBV24-1	.	TRBJ2-3	many	TGTGCCACCTCCCCCCAGGGACATCGGATCTCAGATACGCAGTATTTT	CATSPQGHRISDTQYF
TRBV19	.	TRBJ1-1	many	TGTGCCAGTACAGTAATACAGCGCCTGGGTATGAACACTGAAGCTTTCTTT	CASTVIQRLGMNTEAFF
TRBV6-5	.	TRBJ2-3	many	TGTGCCAGCAGACAGAATCCGGCGGTCAGTAACACAGATACGCAGTATTTT	CASRQNPAVSNTDTQYF
TRBV10-3	.	TRBJ1-3	many	TGTGCCATCAGACCCGACATATCTGGAAACACCATATATTTT	CAIRPDISGNTIYF
TRBV19	TRBD2	TRBJ2-1	many	TGTGCCAGTAGTTCCTGGCTAGCGGGGGGCTACAATGAGCAGTTCTTC	CASSSWLAGGYNEQFF
TRBV30	.	TRBJ2-2	many	TGTGCCTGGAGTTTAGGGGGTACCGGGGAGCTGTTTTTT	CAWSLGGTGELFF
TRBV4-2	.	TRBJ2-7	many	TGTGCCAGCAGCCAAGAAGGTCTGGGGACTGTCACCTACGAGCAGTACTTC	CASSQEGLGTVTYEQYF